This entry features one TCR beta chain sequence. Its target is not known. Indicated time point: pretreatment peripheral blood. Every patient provided from 1 to 8 samples, collected pretreatment and on-treatment. Sequencing used immunoSEQ multiplex PCR; TCRdb keeps in-frame clones, though not all of them. The table has roughly 120,000 clones, roughly 84% seen once; the top ten hold 2.5% to 4%. The CDR3 totals 15 residues. V shed 6 bases, J shed 7 bases, and the junction held 7 bases outside the gene matches. CDR1 and CDR2 (germline): MNHNS, SASEGT. This specimen comes from a study of PD-L1 blockade in urothelial cancer. Study details: In the patient group, about 90% of the roughly 29 were males with bladder-origin urothelial cancer. General observations from the study: Stronger expansion of tumor-associated clones in blood at 3 weeks distinguished durable-benefit patients.

The sample consisted of PBMCs, taken around atezolizumab (anti-PD-L1) treatment. V is TRBV6-1 and J is TRBJ2-7; TRBD2 matches at 15 bases. This TCR derives from a man aged 45-65 years with urothelial cancer. CDR3 DNA: TGTGCCAGCAGGCGGGGACTAGCGGGAGGAGGGGAGCAGTACTTC. Translating it yields CASRRGLAGGGEQYF.